The text below deals with one TCR beta chain. Its antigen target is currently unknown. No much larger clone is present one base from it, and per-base qualities are unavailable. The protocol used for the library was 5' RACE. The listed sequencing device is NextSeq 500. The TCR library protocol attached unique molecular identifiers to individual cDNA molecules to correct for sequencing error and PCR bias. Sequencing covered both TCR alpha and beta chains, and within each sample the abundances of alpha and beta sequences were tightly co-correlated. Per the authors' processing: Decombinator V4 was used to annotate the V gene, J gene and CDR3 of the TCR sequences. TCRs were defined as expanded if a significant change between any two time points was detected under a Poisson model with p below 0.0001. TCR abundances were normalised to the total number of TCRs sequenced per sample and expressed as counts per million. TRAV1-2 paired with TRAJ12, TRAJ20 or TRAJ33 defined MAIT TCRs, while TRAV10 paired with TRAJ18 defined iNKT TCRs. A search of VDJdb, accessed on 1 November 2021, was run for TCRs annotated to CMV, EBV and SARS-CoV-2, with TCRs annotated for multiple antigens excluded. TCRdb redid the processing of the public reads, applying fastp at Q25 and MiXCR, and retained in-frame beta chains. CDR3 protein sequences are deduplicated, and each keeps its most common genes and DNA. The V and J calls, along with clone size, are taken from TCRdb and not from the paper's own processing. In this sample the table shows approximately 30,000 distinct CDR3 sequences, 5% to 6.5% of which occur a single time. Jointly, the top ten make up about a fifth of the sample.

The sample is drawn from a study of early T cells in non-severe SARS-CoV-2 infection (dated by TCRdb to the early 2020s). With regard to the full study: Because TCR sequencing relied on bulk RNA taken from unsorted whole blood, pairing of alpha and beta chains was not possible.

A case-control design nested within a healthcare worker cohort in London, UK, was used, with weekly nasopharyngeal swab PCR tests and blood sampling performed. Healthcare workers were recruited during the week of the UK lockdown, between 23 and 31 March 2020, and followed weekly for up to about 15 weeks. Study-wide conclusions, independent of this receptor: VDJdb matching was skewed toward anti-spike CD8 responses and likely underestimated virus-specific expansions, missing private and CD4 specificities.

From the cysteine up to the phenylalanine, the CDR3 has a length of 13 residues. The sequence is cut down to CDR3 DNA, 39 bases in frame from base 1. Trimming at the junction amounts to 2 bases on V and 3 bases on J, and the germline ends lie 8 bases apart. From the germline V gene, CDR1 is SGHRS and CDR2 is YFSETQ. Recombination linked TRBV5-1 to TRBJ2-5; the D gene is unclear. Input material: whole blood. The source of this sequence is an adult who was a healthcare worker with PCR-confirmed SARS-CoV-2 infection or an uninfected control (not recorded which). The sequenced DNA: TGCGCCAGCAGCTTAACTCCGAAAGAGACCCAGTACTTC. Translated, this is CASSLTPKETQYF.